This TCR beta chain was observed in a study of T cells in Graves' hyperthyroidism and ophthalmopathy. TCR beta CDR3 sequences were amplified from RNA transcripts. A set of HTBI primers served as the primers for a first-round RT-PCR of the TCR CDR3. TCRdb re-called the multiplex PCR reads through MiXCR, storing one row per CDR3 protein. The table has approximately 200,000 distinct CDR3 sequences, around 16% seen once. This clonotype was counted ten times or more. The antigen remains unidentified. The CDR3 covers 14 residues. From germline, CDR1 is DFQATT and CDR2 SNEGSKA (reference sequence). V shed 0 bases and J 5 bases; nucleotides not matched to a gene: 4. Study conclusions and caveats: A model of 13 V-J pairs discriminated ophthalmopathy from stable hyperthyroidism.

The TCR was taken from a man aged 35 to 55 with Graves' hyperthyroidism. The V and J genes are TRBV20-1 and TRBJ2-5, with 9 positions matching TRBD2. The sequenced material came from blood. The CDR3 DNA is TGCAGTGCTAGAGAAGTAGCGGGGGTTGAGACCCAGTACTTC. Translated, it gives CSAREVAGVETQYF.